The 25 T cell receptor beta chains presented below share a single source sample, sequenced in a study of T cell repertoires in ileal Crohn's disease. Time point: neoterminal ileum biopsy at postoperative endoscopy, about 6 months after surgery. TCRdb keeps only in-frame clones here, not all; method: immunoSEQ multiplex PCR. The sample records about 62,000 clones, approximately 91% being singletons. The sample was ileal tissue. The receptors were gathered from an adult with Crohn's disease.

The chain carries TRBV10-1 and TRBJ2-7; TRBD1 might be the D (6 bases). The CDR3 spans 12 residues. CDR1 is WNHNN and CDR2 is SYGVQD in the germline V gene (reference sequence). V was cut by 3 bases and J by 5 bases, with 8 bases left in between. This chain's CDR3 is CASSDGQNEQYV. The CDR3 nucleotides read TGCGCCAGCAGTGATGGACAGAACGAGCAGTACGTC.

The chain joins TRBV19 to TRBJ1-5, with D unresolved. This CDR3 region has 16 residues. Germline CDR1 is LNHDA and CDR2 is SQIVND (reference sequence). Trimming cost V 3 bases and J 0 bases, with 12 bases left between them. The CDR3 coding sequence is TGTGCCAGTAGTATGGCACCTCCCGATAGCAATCAGCCCCAGCATTTT. As protein: CASSMAPPDSNQPQHF.

This chain links TRBV29-1 with TRBJ1-1; D unclear. CDR1 is SQVTM, CDR2 ANQGSEA, per germline. The CDR3 contains 12 residues. The CDR3 region has the DNA TGCGCCACGGGATCGATGAACACTGAAGCTTTCTTT. Translation gives CATGSMNTEAFF.

Only a few counts were recorded for this clone. The chain recombines TRBV25-1 with TRBJ1-2; D gene ambiguous. The ends were cut back, 4 bases at V and 1 base at J, with 4 bases in the middle. Germline CDR1 is MGHDK and CDR2 is SYGVNS. CDR3 length: 12 amino acids. The CDR3 sequence: CASSVLNYGYTF. In nucleotides, the CDR3 is TGTGCCAGCAGTGTACTTAACTATGGCTACACCTTC.

The chain carries TRBV29-1 and TRBJ1-1; unclear D gene. The CDR3 contains 12 residues. V was cut by 4 bases and J by 7 bases, with 13 bases left in between. CDR1 and CDR2 from the germline V gene are SQVTM and ANQGSEA. The CDR3 region has the DNA TGCAGCGTTGCTTCGACTAACCTTGAAGCTTTCTTT. It translates to CSVASTNLEAFF.

The chain combines TRBV7-2 with TRBJ1-1; D remains ambiguous. Looked up from germline, CDR1 is SGHTA and CDR2 is FQGNSA. V was shortened by 3 bases and J by 0 bases, with 17 bases between the two germline ends. The CDR3 extends over 17 amino acids. Written as DNA, the CDR3 is TGTGCCAGCAGCTTCAGGTTCGAGGGCCTGTTGAACACTGAAGCTTTCTTT. Translated: CASSFRFEGLLNTEAFF.

The rearrangement uses TRBV5-1 and TRBJ1-2; TRBD1 agrees at 8 bases. Germline V gene lookup returns CDR1 SGHRS and CDR2 YFSETQ. The junction had 9 bases not matched to a gene; V was cut back by 4 bases and J by 1 base. CDR3 length: 16 amino acids. In DNA form, the CDR3 reads TGCGCCAGCAGCCTGGGGACAGGCGCCGTTAACTATGGCTACACCTTC. Translated, it gives CASSLGTGAVNYGYTF.

This chain connects TRBV29-1 to TRBJ1-1, with D tentatively TRBD1 (6 bases). From germline, CDR1 is SQVTM and CDR2 ANQGSEA. V gave up 7 bases and J gave up 4 bases, with 13 bases separating them. The CDR3 is made up of 12 amino acids. The CDR3 spells CSASKQGTEAFF. CDR3 DNA sequence: TGCAGCGCGTCGAAACAGGGCACTGAAGCTTTCTTT.

The chain links TRBV9 to TRBJ1-1; D is perhaps TRBD1 (6 bases). Germline V CDR1 and CDR2: SGDLS, YYNGEE. The CDR3 spans 14 residues. The V end was cut by 3 bases, the J end by 1 base, with 10 bases between. The CDR3 is CASSAQTGNTEAFF. The CDR3 DNA reads as TGTGCCAGCAGCGCCCAGACAGGGAACACTGAAGCTTTCTTT.

The V gene is TRBV19, the J gene TRBJ1-5, with a weak D call TRBD1 (5 bases). The CDR3 has 18 residues. Per germline, CDR1 LNHDA and CDR2 SQIVND (reference sequence). Trimming took 5 bases from V and 1 from J, leaving 21 bases between them. Written as DNA, the CDR3 is TGTGCCAGTAGTCTATCCTCGGGGGGGATTGGGAGCAATCAGCCCCAGCATTTT. This encodes CASSLSSGGIGSNQPQHF.

The chain has TRBV7-9 and TRBJ2-7; 11 nucleotides agree with TRBD1. Trimming took 2 bases from V and 1 from J; bases not matched to a gene: 4. The CDR3 is 16 residues long. Germline CDR1 is SEHNR and CDR2 is FQNEAQ (reference sequence). CDR3 sequence: CASSLSGTGGSYEQYF. In DNA, the CDR3 is TGTGCCAGCAGCTTAAGCGGGACAGGGGGTTCCTACGAGCAGTACTTC.

V usage is TRBV6-5 and J usage is TRBJ1-1; D gene unclear. Germline CDR1 and CDR2: MNHEY and SVGAGI. V lost 0 bases and J 1 base, leaving 9 bases between the germline ends. This CDR3 region has 15 residues. The CDR3 is CASSYSLQPNTEAFF. CDR3 DNA: TGTGCCAGCAGTTACTCGCTACAGCCGAACACTGAAGCTTTCTTT.

J is TRBJ2-6 and V is TRBV28, with 7 bases fitting TRBD1. The CDR3 is made up of 15 amino acids. CDR1 and CDR2 from the germline V gene are MDHEN and SYDVKM. Trimming at V came to 5 bases and at J to 0 bases, leaving 1 base not matched to a gene. The CDR3 DNA follows: TGTGCCAGCAGTAAGGGGGCCTCTGGGGCCAACGTCCTGACTTTC. Translation: CASSKGASGANVLTF.

The CDR3 region is CASSLVSRPYEQYV. DNA of the CDR3: TGTGCCAGCAGCTTAGTAAGCAGGCCCTACGAGCAGTACGTC. The chain is built from TRBV5-6 and TRBJ2-7; no firm D call. CDR3 length: 14 residues. Trimming cost V 2 bases and J 2 bases, with 11 bases left between them. Germline V gene sequence: CDR1 SGHDT, CDR2 YYEEEE.

The chain joins TRBV10-3 to TRBJ2-5; 12 bases fit TRBD2. Germline assignment: CDR1 ENHRY and CDR2 SYGVKD. The CDR3 sequence is 17 residues long. V shed 5 bases, J shed 0 bases, and the junction held 7 bases outside the gene matches. The CDR3 sequence: CAISTSGGTGYQETQYF. CDR3 in DNA: TGTGCCATCAGTACTAGCGGGGGGACCGGGTACCAAGAGACCCAGTACTTC.

This clone was seen a single time. The chain has TRBV11-2 and TRBJ2-7, with 10 bases aligning to TRBD1. This CDR3 comprises 13 residues. Germline-derived CDR1 and CDR2 are SGHAT and FQNNGV. The J segment lost 4 bases and the V segment lost 6 bases, leaving 3 bases of the junction unmatched. Written as DNA, the CDR3 is TGTGCCAGCAGTTGGGACAGGGGTTACGAGCAGTACGTC. Translating gives CASSWDRGYEQYV.

The chain combines TRBV7-9 with TRBJ1-1; D uncertain. Germline CDR1 is SEHNR and CDR2 is FQNEAQ (reference sequence). This CDR3 contains 12 residues. Trimming cost V 3 bases and J 7 bases, with 9 bases left between them. CDR3 sequence (DNA): TGTGCCAGCAGCTTGGGAGGCAGTGAAGCTTTCTTT. Its protein is CASSLGGSEAFF.

This rearrangement joins TRBV9 to TRBJ2-3; perhaps TRBD1 as D (6 bases). The CDR3 runs to 17 residues. Germline loops: CDR1 SGDLS, CDR2 YYNGEE. Trimming took 0 bases from V and 2 from J, leaving 16 bases between them. CDR3: CASSVGQRGLVTDTQYF. The CDR3 DNA is TGTGCCAGCAGCGTAGGTCAAAGGGGGTTAGTCACAGATACGCAGTATTTT.

The rearrangement joins TRBV5-1 to TRBJ1-5; D possibly corresponds to TRBD1 (6 bases). V was shortened by 5 bases and J by 2 bases, with 14 bases between the two germline ends. Germline CDR1 SGHRS, CDR2 YFSETQ. The CDR3 contains 15 residues. CDR3 DNA: TGCGCCAGCAGTCCTGGGGACAAAGGCAATCAGCCCCAGCATTTT. This sequence encodes CASSPGDKGNQPQHF.

The count of this clone is one. The V gene is TRBV6-5, the J gene TRBJ2-7; TRBD2 matches 12 bases. Germline-derived CDR1 and CDR2 are MNHEY and SVGAGI. The CDR3 has 14 amino acids. Losses at the gene ends were 6 bases for V and 6 bases for J; bases not matched to a gene: 6. Written as DNA, the CDR3 is TGTGCCAGCAGGTCTAGCGGGGGGGCCGCCGAGCAGTACGTC. This sequence encodes CASRSSGGAAEQYV.

The chain joins TRBV14 to TRBJ1-6; D perhaps matches TRBD1 (6 bases). Trimming took 8 bases from V and 2 from J, leaving 10 bases between them. Germline values: CDR1 SGHDN, CDR2 FVKESK. CDR3 length equals 14 residues. The CDR3 region is CASRQDTYNSPLHF. CDR3 nucleotides: TGTGCCAGCCGACAGGACACCTATAATTCACCCCTCCACTTT.

The genes are TRBV21-1 and TRBJ1-6. TRBV21-1 is marked as a pseudogene. The CDR3 sequence is 18 residues long. This CDR3 is CASSKCSLALPYNSPLHF. The CDR3 DNA follows: TGTGCCAGCAGCAAATGTAGTCTTGCCTTACCCTATAATTCACCCCTCCACTTT.

As DNA, the CDR3 is TGTGCCAGCAGCTTAGTGGCGGGAGATTCCTACGAGCAGTACTTC. This gives the protein CASSLVAGDSYEQYF. The chain uses TRBV7-2 and TRBJ2-7, with TRBD2 matching 7 bases. With 1 base clipped from V and 1 base from J, the junction kept 4 bases outside the gene matches. CDR1 and CDR2 (germline): SGHTA, FQGNSA. The CDR3 has 15 residues.

V and J are TRBV27 and TRBJ2-1, with 10 positions matching TRBD2. CDR3 length: 11 amino acids. The germline V gene encodes CDR1 MNHEY and CDR2 SMNVEV (reference sequence). Trimming cost V 4 bases and J 15 bases; bases outside gene matches: 3. The CDR3 DNA reads TGTGCCAGCAGTTCCGGGACTAGCGTGTTCTTC. Translating it yields CASSSGTSVFF.

J is TRBJ2-3 and V is TRBV5-5; D is perhaps TRBD1 (5 bases). This CDR3 spans 16 amino acids. Trimming cost V 2 bases and J 0 bases, with 13 bases left between them. CDR1 and CDR2 (germline): SGHKS, YYEKEE (reference sequence). The DNA of the CDR3 is TGTGCCAGCAGCTTTCGTGCCAGGGCCAGCACAGATACGCAGTATTTT. Translated: CASSFRARASTDTQYF.